Shown below are 27 T cell receptor beta chains from a single sample sequenced in a study of blood T cell repertoires in COVID-19 (TCRdb year 2020). Library construction relied on the immunoSEQ multiplex PCR assay. Not all clones reach the TCRdb copy of this immuneACCESS table, which keeps in-frame sequences only. Checked studies attribute under half of the gap to unresolved V genes and leave the rest unexplained. The sample has 80,000 or so clones on record, 70% to 90% of them singletons. Jointly, the top ten make up approximately 10% of the sample. Sequenced: peripheral blood. These receptors all come from a man aged 60-69 years with COVID-19, enrolled during active disease.

This clone showed up just once. The chain has TRBV14 and TRBJ2-1; D perhaps matches TRBD2 (5 bases). The CDR3 runs to 18 residues. The germline V gene encodes CDR1 SGHDN and CDR2 FVKESK. Deletions cut 0 bases from V and 0 bases from J, with 15 bases between. CDR3 nucleotide sequence: TGTGCCAGCAGCCAAGATAGAGGGTCAGTGGGCTCCTACAATGAGCAGTTCTTC. Translated, it gives CASSQDRGSVGSYNEQFF.

This clone was seen once. The V and J genes are TRBV7-3 and TRBJ2-2, with 7 positions matching TRBD1. V lost 4 bases to trimming and J lost 2 bases; unmatched junction nucleotides: 7. The V gene's germline CDR1 is SGHTA and CDR2 FQGTGA. This CDR3 has 16 residues. The DNA for the CDR3 is TGTGCCAGCAGCTCGCAGACAGGGTTAAACACCGGGGAGCTGTTTTTT. As protein: CASSSQTGLNTGELFF.

In DNA, the CDR3 is TGTGCCAGCAGTCACCCACAGGGGGCGAAGAATGAGCAGTTCTTC. Amino acid sequence: CASSHPQGAKNEQFF. The V and J genes are TRBV7-3 and TRBJ2-1, with 9 bases lining up with TRBD1. The ends lost 6 bases at V and 7 bases at J; junction bases unmatched: 10. CDR3 length: 15 residues. CDR1 and CDR2 from the germline V gene are SGHTA and FQGTGA.

V is TRBV30 and J is TRBJ1-1; 8 nucleotides align to TRBD1. The CDR3 is 11 amino acids. CDR1 is GTSNPN and CDR2 is SVGIG in the germline V gene (reference sequence). The ends lost 3 bases at V and 10 bases at J; junction bases unmatched: 4. Here the CDR3 DNA reads TGTGCCTGGAGGAACGGACAGGGAGCTTTCTTT. It translates to CAWRNGQGAFF.

V usage is TRBV13 and J usage is TRBJ1-2; D is possibly TRBD1 (5 bases). V lost 1 base to trimming and J lost 2 bases, with 11 bases between them. Germline V lookup: CDR1 PRHDT, CDR2 FYEKMQ (reference sequence). CDR3 length: 15 residues. Here the CDR3 reads CASSLETDRNYGYTF. CDR3 nucleotides: TGTGCCAGCAGCTTAGAGACAGACCGAAACTATGGCTACACCTTC. The whole variable domain, filled in from reference TRBV13 and TRBJ1-2, reads AAGVIQSPRHLIKEKRETATLKCYPIPRHDTVYWYQQGPGQDPQFLISFYEKMQSDKGSIPDRFSAQQFSDYHSELNMSSLELGDSALYFCASSLETDRNYGYTFGSGTRLTVV.

The V and J genes are TRBV19 and TRBJ2-7; 8 bases are shared with TRBD2. V lost 11 bases, J lost 1 base, and 13 bases stayed unmatched. The CDR3 is made up of 15 amino acids. Per the germline V gene, CDR1 is LNHDA and CDR2 is SQIVND (reference sequence). Here the CDR3 reads CASKRELVSSYEQYF. The DNA for the CDR3 is TGTGCCTCAAAGCGGGAGCTAGTCTCTTCCTACGAGCAGTACTTC. The full variable domain, completed using reference TRBV19 and TRBJ2-7, is DGGITQSPKYLFRKEGQNVTLSCEQNLNHDAMYWYRQDPGQGLRLIYYSQIVNDFQKGDIAEGYSVSREKKESFPLTVTSAQKNPTAFYLCASKRELVSSYEQYFGPGTRLTVT.

This sequence joins TRBV6-5 and TRBJ1-6; the match to TRBD1 covers 7 bases. The junction had 9 bases not matched to a gene; V was cut back by 6 bases and J by 13 bases. Germline V gene sequence: CDR1 MNHEY, CDR2 SVGAGI. The CDR3 has 13 amino acids. CDR3 protein: CASRIRDRMPLHF. For the CDR3, the DNA is TGTGCCAGCAGAATTCGGGACAGAATGCCCCTCCACTTT.

This clone was observed a few times. This chain joins TRBV12-3 or TRBV12-4 and TRBJ2-2, with a weak D call TRBD1 (6 bases). The CDR3 length is 13 residues. V was trimmed by 5 bases and J by 6 bases, leaving 10 bases between them. CDR3 DNA sequence: TGTGCCAGCAGTCCAGGGGTTTCCGGGGAGCTGTTTTTT. Its translation is CASSPGVSGELFF.

The gene calls are TRBV10-1 and TRBJ2-1; 13 bases fit TRBD2. With 2 bases clipped from V and 8 bases from J, the junction kept 9 bases outside the gene matches. CDR1 is WNHNN, CDR2 SYGVQD, per germline (reference sequence). This CDR3 comprises 17 residues. Written as DNA, the CDR3 is TGCGCCAGCAGTGAGGAAAGGACTAGCGGGAGTTTCGATGAGCAGTTCTTC. Translating it yields CASSEERTSGSFDEQFF.

The J gene is TRBJ2-5, the V gene TRBV7-2; D is unresolved. There are 17 residues in the CDR3. The V end lost 3 bases, the J end lost 4 bases, and 21 bases lay between the germline ends. CDR1 and CDR2 (germline): SGHTA, FQGNSA. In nucleotides, the CDR3 is TGTGCCAGCAGCTTTTTGGCCGTTACGCAAAAAACAGAGACCCAGTACTTC. Its protein is CASSFLAVTQKTETQYF.

This chain links TRBV7-9 with TRBJ1-1; no reliable D call. Germline V gene sequence: CDR1 SEHNR, CDR2 FQNEAQ (reference sequence). Trimming left V 5 bases short and J 2 bases short, with 9 bases between. The CDR3 is 13 residues long. CDR3 in DNA: TGTGCCAGCAGCCCCCGCGTAAACACTGAAGCTTTCTTT. This gives the protein CASSPRVNTEAFF.

The chain couples TRBV5-5 to TRBJ2-5, with TRBD2 matching over 13 bases. The germline CDR1 and CDR2 sequences are SGHKS and YYEKEE (reference sequence). The CDR3 length is 15 residues. V was pared by 2 bases and J by 3 bases, with 1 base of the junction left unmatched. The CDR3 reads CASSLGLAGEETQYF. The CDR3 DNA sequence: TGTGCCAGCAGCTTAGGACTAGCGGGGGAAGAGACCCAGTACTTC.

The V and J genes are TRBV19 and TRBJ1-4; D is unresolved. Germline V gives CDR1 LNHDA, CDR2 SQIVND (reference sequence). The CDR3 loop spans 14 amino acids. Trimming removed 7 bases at V and 0 bases at J, with 9 bases between. CDR3 in amino acids: CASIVVATNEKLFF. CDR3 coding DNA: TGTGCCAGTATAGTGGTGGCAACTAATGAAAAACTGTTTTTT.

V is TRBV5-1 and J is TRBJ2-7; possible D gene TRBD1, 5 bases. The V and J ends lost 3 bases and 2 bases respectively, with 12 bases between them. Germline lookup yields CDR1 SGHRS and CDR2 YFSETQ. The CDR3 spans 14 residues. The CDR3: CASSSTAATYEQYF. The CDR3 coding sequence is TGCGCCAGCAGCTCGACAGCCGCCACCTACGAGCAGTACTTC.

This chain connects TRBV7-9 to TRBJ2-1; 11 positions match TRBD2. Germline values: CDR1 SEHNR, CDR2 FQNEAQ (reference sequence). The V and J ends lost 3 bases and 8 bases, in that order; junction bases with no gene match: 9. The CDR3 consists of 16 residues. For the CDR3, the DNA is TGTGCCAGCAGCTTCGCACTAGCGGGAGAATCATATGAGCAGTTCTTC. As protein: CASSFALAGESYEQFF.

CDR3 DNA sequence: TGTGCCAGCATCCGACAGGGGGAGTTCCAAGAGACCCAGTACTTC. This sequence encodes CASIRQGEFQETQYF. The chain recombines TRBV6-5 with TRBJ2-5; TRBD1 aligns across 9 bases. The CDR3 is made up of 15 amino acids. V lost 7 bases to trimming and J lost 1 base; unmatched junction nucleotides: 7. CDR1 MNHEY and CDR2 SVGAGI come from the germline V gene.

The rearrangement joins TRBV9 to TRBJ1-3, with a possible D match to TRBD1 (5 bases). Trimming took 4 bases from V and 3 from J, leaving 11 bases between them. The CDR3 contains 14 residues. The V gene's germline CDR1 is SGDLS and CDR2 YYNGEE. The CDR3 loop reads CASSPGGFGNTIYF. The CDR3 nucleotides are TGTGCCAGCAGCCCTGGGGGGTTTGGAAACACCATATATTTT.

This clone was observed a handful of times. The chain uses TRBV4-1 and TRBJ1-5; 7 nucleotides line up with TRBD1. Germline V gene data show CDR1 as MGHRA and CDR2 as YSYEKL. The V segment lost 1 base and the J segment 4 bases; nucleotides outside the gene matches: 1. The CDR3 spans 14 residues. The CDR3 here is CASSQGQGNQPQHF. Written as DNA, the CDR3 is TGCGCCAGCAGCCAAGGACAGGGAAATCAGCCCCAGCATTTT.

The chain uses TRBV18 and TRBJ2-1; 11 nucleotides line up with TRBD2. The germline gives CDR1 KGHSH, CDR2 LQKENI. V was clipped by 6 bases and J by 3 bases; unmatched bases: 4. CDR3 length: 15 amino acids. The DNA of the CDR3 is TGTGCCAGCTCCGTAGCGGGGGGGCTCTACAATGAGCAGTTCTTC. It is translated as CASSVAGGLYNEQFF.

This clone was observed a single time. This chain links TRBV6-2 or TRBV6-3 with TRBJ2-3; D gene unclear. From germline, CDR1 is MNHEY and CDR2 SVGEGT. This CDR3 is 12 amino acids long. V was trimmed by 6 bases and J by 0 bases, leaving 4 bases between them. The CDR3 bases are TGTGCCAGCAGCTCTAGCACAGATACGCAGTATTTT. Translating gives CASSSSTDTQYF.

V and J are TRBV24-1 and TRBJ1-5, with 11 bases that match TRBD1. There are 18 residues in the CDR3. V trimming: 2 bases; J trimming: 6 bases; junction bases outside the gene matches: 11. Germline CDR1 and CDR2: KGHDR and SFDVKD. The CDR3 DNA reads TGTGCCACCAGTGATTCCACAATAGGGACAGGGGGAGGTCAGCCCCAGCATTTT. It yields the protein CATSDSTIGTGGGQPQHF.

The chain carries TRBV5-1 and TRBJ1-1, with 11 bases identical to TRBD1. The CDR3 is 14 amino acids. The V and J ends lost 4 bases and 11 bases, in that order; junction bases with no gene match: 10. Germline V CDR1 and CDR2: SGHRS, YFSETQ. This CDR3 reads CASSLDRGLRFAFF. The CDR3 DNA sequence: TGCGCCAGCAGCCTGGACAGGGGGCTCAGGTTTGCTTTCTTT.

This clone was observed a few times. The chain combines TRBV9 with TRBJ1-6; D remains unclear. There are 14 residues in the CDR3. The germline gives CDR1 SGDLS, CDR2 YYNGEE. V was clipped by 0 bases and J by 4 bases, with 5 bases between them. The CDR3 coding sequence is TGTGCCAGCAGCGTAGGTCAATATAATTCACCCCTCCACTTT. Its protein product is CASSVGQYNSPLHF.

The DNA for the CDR3 is TGTGCCAGCAGCCCTACAGACCTCGAGCAGTTCTTC. Amino acid sequence: CASSPTDLEQFF. The rearrangement uses TRBV3-1 (or the pseudogene TRBV3-2) and TRBJ2-1; D gene ambiguous. Germline lookup yields CDR1 LGHDT and CDR2 YNNKEL (reference sequence). The CDR3 spans 12 residues. Trimming pared 4 bases from V and 10 bases from J, leaving 11 bases between.

CDR3 bases: TGTGCCAGCTCACCACTAGCGGGAGGGCCGGTCACCGGGGAGCTGTTTTTT. Its translation is CASSPLAGGPVTGELFF. The V gene is TRBV18, the J gene TRBJ2-2; 11 nucleotides agree with TRBD2. Germline V gives CDR1 KGHSH, CDR2 LQKENI. CDR3 size: 17 residues. The trim removed 1 base at V and 4 bases at J, leaving 5 bases unmatched. Together with reference TRBV18 and TRBJ2-2, the CDR3 gives the full variable domain: NAGVMQNPRHLVRRRGQEARLRCSPMKGHSHVYWYRQLPEEGLKFMVYLQKENIIDESGMPKERFSAEFPKEGPSILRIQQVVRGDSAAYFCASSPLAGGPVTGELFFGEGSRLTVL.

V gene TRBV6-5 combines with J gene TRBJ2-5, with D possibly TRBD2 on 5 matching bases. CDR1 and CDR2 (germline): MNHEY, SVGAGI. V was cut by 0 bases and J by 5 bases, with 10 bases left in between. This CDR3 has 14 amino acids. The CDR3, as DNA: TGTGCCAGCAGTTACTCGTATAGCGTCGAGACCCAGTACTTC. It translates to CASSYSYSVETQYF.

The chain is built from TRBV12-3 or TRBV12-4 and TRBJ1-2; a weak D match, TRBD1 (5 bases). The CDR3 is made up of 13 amino acids. V lost 2 bases and J lost 6, with 10 bases in between. The CDR3 reads CASSLTGYNGYTF. The DNA of the CDR3 is TGTGCCAGCAGTTTAACAGGTTATAATGGCTACACCTTC.